This entry lists 11 T cell receptor beta chains sequenced from one sample in a study of blood T cell repertoires in COVID-19. Clones were read by immunoSEQ multiplex PCR, and TCRdb kept only the in-frame ones, dropping some. The repertoire holds around 58,000 clones, with about nine tenths as singletons. Sequencing input: peripheral blood. These TCRs come from a human donor in a cohort sampled during active COVID-19.

This chain uses TRBV5-6 with TRBJ1-3, with D possibly being TRBD1 (6 bases). The germline V and J ends were trimmed by 7 bases and 4 bases, with 18 bases remaining between them. The germline gives CDR1 SGHDT, CDR2 YYEEEE. This CDR3 comprises 15 residues. The CDR3 spells CASGRTDRVGNTIYF. CDR3 nucleotide sequence: TGTGCCAGCGGACGGACAGACCGAGTCGGAAACACCATATATTTT.

The chain uses TRBV30 and TRBJ1-1, with D hard to call. V lost 0 bases and J lost 0, with 8 bases in between. Germline CDR1 GTSNPN, CDR2 SVGIG (reference sequence). The CDR3 consists of 14 residues. CDR3 amino acids: CAWSVPGLNTEAFF. The CDR3 DNA follows: TGTGCCTGGAGTGTACCGGGTCTGAACACTGAAGCTTTCTTT.

This clone was detected once. The chain has TRBV27 and TRBJ1-6; D not resolved. The CDR3 runs 15 residues. CDR1 is MNHEY and CDR2 is SMNVEV in the germline V gene (reference sequence). Trimming stripped 7 bases from V and 7 bases from J, with 17 bases between. The CDR3 region has the DNA TGTGCCAGCACCCCCAGGCCGAGTCACAATTCACCCCTCCACTTT. It codes for CASTPRPSHNSPLHF.

The chain joins TRBV12-3 or TRBV12-4 to TRBJ1-2; no clear D. This CDR3 comprises 13 residues. Trimming shortened V by 2 bases and J by 4 bases, and 8 bases separated the two germline ends. The CDR3: CASSLNRIYGYTF. The CDR3 region has the DNA TGTGCCAGCAGTTTAAACAGAATCTATGGCTACACCTTC.

This clone has only one observation. V and J are TRBV5-8 and TRBJ2-1; D unclear. The CDR3 totals 16 residues. Trimming stripped 6 bases from V and 4 bases from J, with 20 bases between. Looked up from germline, CDR1 is SGHTS and CDR2 is YDEGEE. CDR3 bases: TGTGCCAGCACCGCCCCTCAGACAAAGCTATACAATGAGCAGTTCTTC. Its protein product is CASTAPQTKLYNEQFF.

The chain links TRBV30 to TRBJ1-5; a weak D match, TRBD1 (6 bases). Germline CDR1 and CDR2: GTSNPN and SVGIG (reference sequence). The CDR3 length is 13 residues. V was trimmed by 4 bases and J by 4 bases, leaving 11 bases between them. The CDR3 is CAWTSQGNQPQHF. The CDR3 nucleotides are TGTGCCTGGACATCCCAGGGGAATCAGCCCCAGCATTTT.

The rearrangement joins TRBV18 to TRBJ1-2; possibly TRBD1 for D (6 bases). Germline assignment: CDR1 KGHSH and CDR2 LQKENI. V was shortened by 6 bases and J by 7 bases, with 12 bases between the two germline ends. The CDR3 spans 12 residues. CDR3 nucleotides: TGTGCCAGCTCCGAAGGACAGTTTGGCTACACCTTC. Residues: CASSEGQFGYTF.

This chain links TRBV4-2 with TRBJ2-1; 11 bases are shared with TRBD2. The V gene's germline CDR1 is LGHNA and CDR2 YNFKEQ. The CDR3 has 16 residues. V lost 3 bases and J lost 3; bases outside the gene matches: 4. As DNA, the CDR3 is TGTGCCAGCAGCCAGGTACTAGCGGGGGACTACAATGAGCAGTTCTTC. It yields the protein CASSQVLAGDYNEQFF.

This chain connects TRBV5-1 to TRBJ2-7; D is possibly TRBD2 (6 bases). V was pared by 1 base and J by 5 bases, with 10 bases between. The germline gives CDR1 SGHRS, CDR2 YFSETQ. The CDR3 covers 13 residues. CDR3 loop: CASSLSGADEQYF. In DNA, the CDR3 is TGCGCCAGCAGCTTGTCGGGAGCCGACGAGCAGTACTTC.

The chain is built from TRBV2 and TRBJ2-2; 13 positions match TRBD2. Germline CDR1 SNHLY, CDR2 FYNNEI. The CDR3 is made up of 15 amino acids. V was clipped by 6 bases and J by 4 bases; unmatched bases: 2. The CDR3 DNA reads as TGTGCCAGCAGACGGACTAGCGGGAGCACCGGGGAGCTGTTTTTT. Its protein product is CASRRTSGSTGELFF.

The V call is TRBV15, the J call TRBJ2-2; a possible D gene is TRBD2 (5 bases). Trimming left V 4 bases short and J 6 bases short, with 6 bases between. The germline V gene encodes CDR1 LNHNV and CDR2 YYDKDF (reference sequence). The CDR3 runs to 12 residues. The DNA for the CDR3 is TGTGCCACCAGCACCGGGGCCGGGGAGCTGTTTTTT. Its translation is CATSTGAGELFF.